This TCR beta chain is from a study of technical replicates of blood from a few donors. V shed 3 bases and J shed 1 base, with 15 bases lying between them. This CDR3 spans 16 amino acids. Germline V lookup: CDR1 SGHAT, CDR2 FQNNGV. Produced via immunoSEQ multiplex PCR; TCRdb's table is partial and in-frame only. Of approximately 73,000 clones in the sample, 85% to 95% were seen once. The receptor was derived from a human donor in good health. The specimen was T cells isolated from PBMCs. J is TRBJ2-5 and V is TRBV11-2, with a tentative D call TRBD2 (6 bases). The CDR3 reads CASSLIIAEPQETQYF. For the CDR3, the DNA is TGTGCCAGCAGCTTGATAATAGCGGAGCCCCAAGAGACCCAGTACTTC.